The 10 T cell receptor beta chains below were found in one sample sequenced in a study of shared clonotypes between healthy human individuals. CD45RO-negative cells were positively selected for CCR7, leaving out terminally differentiated effector memory CD45RA+ cells. TCRdb keeps only in-frame clones here, not all; method: immunoSEQ multiplex PCR. The profile shows about 2 million clones, 85% to 95% of them singletons. Sequenced: naive CD8+ T cells sorted from blood. The receptors originated from a young man in good health.

Only a few counts were recorded for this clone. The chain couples TRBV9 to TRBJ2-7; 10 nucleotides line up with TRBD2. The germline V gene encodes CDR1 SGDLS and CDR2 YYNGEE. The CDR3 runs 14 residues. The V and J ends lost 2 bases and 5 bases, in that order; junction bases with no gene match: 4. CDR3 sequence: CASSVSGRLDEQYF. The CDR3 nucleotides read TGTGCCAGCAGCGTTAGCGGGAGGCTCGACGAGCAGTACTTC. The whole variable domain, remainder taken from reference TRBV9 and TRBJ2-7, is DSGVTQTPKHLITATGQRVTLRCSPRSGDLSVYWYQQSLDQGLQFLIQYYNGEERAKGNILERFSAQQFPDLHSELNLSSLELGDSALYFCASSVSGRLDEQYFGPGTRLTVT.

The chain has TRBV6-6 and TRBJ1-2, with 7 bases that match TRBD1. CDR1 and CDR2 (germline): MNHNY, SVGAGI (reference sequence). After removal of 0 bases from V and 6 bases from J, the junction contained 1 base not matched to a gene. This CDR3 has 13 residues. This CDR3 reads CASSYSQGDGYTF. Written as DNA, the CDR3 is TGTGCCAGCAGTTACTCCCAGGGGGATGGCTACACCTTC.

The chain employs TRBV29-1 and TRBJ2-3; D call uncertain. The CDR3 has 14 residues. V dropped 1 base and J dropped 0 bases, with 8 bases sitting between them. The V gene's germline CDR1 is SQVTM and CDR2 ANQGSEA. In nucleotides, the CDR3 is TGCAGCGTTGAAGGCAGTACTAGCACAGATACGCAGTATTTT. The encoded protein is CSVEGSTSTDTQYF.

The V and J genes are TRBV30 and TRBJ2-3; 8 bases are shared with TRBD2. In germline, CDR1 is GTSNPN, CDR2 SVGIG (reference sequence). The CDR3 is 14 residues long. Losses at the gene ends were 0 bases for V and 5 bases for J; bases not matched to a gene: 4. CDR3 region: CAWSVGAGEDTQYF. In nucleotides, the CDR3 is TGTGCCTGGAGTGTAGGAGCGGGAGAAGATACGCAGTATTTT.

Concerning this clone itself: The sample has other DNA sequences that encode this CDR3 too. The chain uses TRBV5-6 and TRBJ1-1; D call uncertain. Trimming left V 0 bases short and J 1 base short, with 4 bases between. The CDR3 contains 13 residues. The germline gives CDR1 SGHDT, CDR2 YYEEEE. Written as DNA, the CDR3 is TGTGCCAGCAGCTTGGGACGGAACACTGAAGCTTTCTTT. This codes for CASSLGRNTEAFF. Supplemented by reference TRBV5-6 and TRBJ1-1, the full variable domain reads DAGVTQSPTHLIKTRGQQVTLRCSPKSGHDTVSWYQQALGQGPQFIFQYYEEEERQRGNFPDRFSGHQFPNYSSELNVNALLLGDSALYLCASSLGRNTEAFFGQGTRLTVV.

The CDR3 protein is CASSVGSGSSYEQYF. DNA of the CDR3: TGCGCCAGCAGTGTTGGTAGCGGGAGCTCCTACGAGCAGTACTTC. The chain joins TRBV10-2 to TRBJ2-7; 9 bases are shared with TRBD2. V gave up 4 bases and J gave up 0 bases; unmatched junction bases: 4. Germline values: CDR1 WSHSY, CDR2 SAAADI. There are 15 residues in the CDR3.

V usage is TRBV27 and J usage is TRBJ2-7, with 10 bases aligning to TRBD1. The CDR3 runs 17 residues. The J segment lost 4 bases and the V segment lost 7 bases, leaving 16 bases of the junction unmatched. The germline V gene encodes CDR1 MNHEY and CDR2 SMNVEV (reference sequence). CDR3 amino acids: CASTITRDRGNSYEQYF. DNA for the CDR3: TGTGCCAGCACCATAACCCGGGACAGGGGAAATTCTTACGAGCAGTACTTC.

V and J are TRBV19 and TRBJ2-1; 12 bases match TRBD2. The CDR3 spans 15 residues. The trim removed 5 bases at V and 8 bases at J, leaving 7 bases unmatched. Germline assignment: CDR1 LNHDA and CDR2 SQIVND (reference sequence). The chain's CDR3 is CASSHRLAGDYEQFF. The DNA for the CDR3 is TGTGCCAGTAGTCACAGACTAGCGGGAGATTATGAGCAGTTCTTC.

This clone is a singleton in its sample. The genes are TRBV9 and TRBJ2-1; possible D gene TRBD1, 5 bases. Trimming removed 4 bases at V and 8 bases at J, with 13 bases between. This CDR3 has 13 amino acids. The germline V gene encodes CDR1 SGDLS and CDR2 YYNGEE. The DNA for the CDR3 is TGTGCCAGCAGCCCTTCCAGGGATTATGAGCAGTTCTTC. Translating gives CASSPSRDYEQFF.

The rearrangement links TRBV4-1 to TRBJ2-5; D is unresolved. V gave up 0 bases and J gave up 5 bases, with 19 bases separating them. The CDR3 loop spans 17 amino acids. CDR1 and CDR2 from the germline V gene are MGHRA and YSYEKL. Written as DNA, the CDR3 is TGCGCCAGCAGCCAAGAGATGGTCTTGGAGAGCATGGAGACCCAGTACTTC. Translation: CASSQEMVLESMETQYF.